A single sample is the source of the 3 T cell receptor beta chains below, sequenced in a study of shared clonotypes between healthy human individuals. This table comes from immunoSEQ multiplex PCR, and its TCRdb copy is limited to in-frame clones, with some not included. The table includes about 2.4 million clones, just over 90% detected once. The sequenced sample was naive CD4+ T cells sorted from blood. The subset denotes: CD45RA+ positively selected. Receptors were obtained from a man aged 18 to 35 in good health.

This clone appeared a single time. This chain connects TRBV6-1 to TRBJ2-6, with a tentative D call TRBD2 (5 bases). The CDR3 totals 17 residues. Germline loops: CDR1 MNHNS, CDR2 SASEGT. V lost 2 bases and J lost 0, with 11 bases in between. CDR3 sequence: CASSETGSPSGANVLTF. The DNA of the CDR3 is TGTGCCAGCAGTGAAACGGGAAGTCCCTCTGGGGCCAACGTCCTGACTTTC.

The rearrangement uses TRBV2 and TRBJ2-3, with 9 bases that match TRBD2. The trim removed 7 bases at V and 4 bases at J, leaving 6 bases unmatched. The CDR3 contains 14 residues. Germline values: CDR1 SNHLY, CDR2 FYNNEI. This CDR3 is CASNLAGPPDTQYF. CDR3 nucleotides: TGTGCCAGCAACCTAGCGGGACCCCCAGATACGCAGTATTTT.

A word on this clone: Other nucleotide sequences from this sample produce the same CDR3. This chain uses TRBV5-1 with TRBJ2-2; 7 nucleotides align to TRBD1. CDR1 and CDR2 from the germline V gene are SGHRS and YFSETQ. The ends lost 0 bases at V and 1 base at J; junction bases unmatched: 0. This CDR3 has 15 residues. This chain's CDR3 is CASSLGDRNTGELFF. The DNA of the CDR3 is TGCGCCAGCAGCTTGGGGGACAGGAACACCGGGGAGCTGTTTTTT.